The 17 T cell receptor beta chains in this list originate from one sample, sequenced in a study of T-cell reconstitution after alpha-beta-depleted transplantation in children. Preparing the TCRbeta library involved the use of unique molecular identifiers. TCRdb analysed the PCR reads with MiXCR anew, one entry per CDR3 protein. The sample lists almost 600,000 distinct CDR3 sequences, over 25% occurring once. The sequencing here drew on PBMCs, taken before TCRalphabeta/CD19-depleted stem cell transplant. The receptors were sampled from a boy in the first two years of life with Wiskott-Aldrich syndrome, due to receive a stem cell transplant.

The chain couples TRBV5-6 to TRBJ2-5; a possible D gene is TRBD2 (5 bases). The CDR3 covers 14 residues. Germline CDR1 SGHDT, CDR2 YYEEEE. Between the trimmed V and J ends, which lost 4 bases and 5 bases, there was a span of 15 bases. The CDR3: CASSKRTGWETQYF. The DNA of the CDR3 is TGTGCCAGCAGCAAGCGCACGGGATGGGAGACCCAGTACTTC.

This clonotype was seen a few times. V usage is TRBV27 and J usage is TRBJ2-2; D may be TRBD2 (5 bases). The CDR3 is made up of 16 amino acids. V lost 0 bases to trimming and J lost 2 bases, with 10 bases between them. Germline assignment: CDR1 MNHEY and CDR2 SMNVEV (reference sequence). The DNA for the CDR3 is TGTGCCAGCAGTTTATCTGTAGCGCTCAACACCGGGGAGCTGTTTTTT. It codes for CASSLSVALNTGELFF.

V is TRBV5-4 and J is TRBJ2-1, with 9 positions matching TRBD2. V lost 0 bases to trimming and J lost 8 bases; unmatched junction nucleotides: 3. CDR1 and CDR2 from the germline V gene are SGHNT and YYREEE (reference sequence). The CDR3 loop spans 14 amino acids. CDR3 DNA sequence: TGTGCCAGCAGCTTGGTTAGCGGGAGCGATGAGCAGTTCTTC. It encodes CASSLVSGSDEQFF.

The gene calls are TRBV4-1 and TRBJ2-2; 10 bases match TRBD1. This CDR3 has 20 amino acids. CDR1 is MGHRA and CDR2 is YSYEKL in the germline V gene. Trimming at V came to 0 bases and at J to 5 bases, leaving 15 bases not matched to a gene. The CDR3 loop is CASSQDIPLAGTGVTGELFF. DNA for the CDR3: TGCGCCAGCAGCCAAGATATTCCTTTGGCTGGGACAGGGGTAACCGGGGAGCTGTTTTTT.

This clonotype has only a few counts. This chain links TRBV15 with TRBJ2-1; 8 nucleotides align to TRBD2. The CDR3 sequence is 16 residues long. CDR1 and CDR2 from the germline V gene are LNHNV and YYDKDF (reference sequence). Germline trimming cut 4 bases from V and 6 bases from J; bases unmatched to any gene: 11. The CDR3 DNA reads as TGTGCCACCAGCACTATAGCGGGATGGTCGGGCAATGAGCAGTTCTTC. The encoded protein is CATSTIAGWSGNEQFF.

This clonotype was detected a few times. The chain recombines TRBV11-2 with TRBJ1-1, with 8 bases aligning to TRBD1. Looked up from germline, CDR1 is SGHAT and CDR2 is FQNNGV. The CDR3 loop spans 15 amino acids. V lost 5 bases, J lost 6 bases, and 11 bases stayed unmatched. The CDR3 DNA sequence: TGTGCCAGCAGCCTACTGTCAGGGGGCAGGTCTGAAGCTTTCTTT. As protein: CASSLLSGGRSEAFF.

The rearrangement uses TRBV3-1 and TRBJ2-7, with D perhaps TRBD1 (6 bases). V was trimmed by 4 bases and J by 0 bases, leaving 7 bases between them. The germline V gene has CDR1 LGHDT and CDR2 YNNKEL (reference sequence). CDR3 length: 13 residues. The CDR3: CASSRTVSYEQYF. The CDR3 DNA sequence: TGTGCCAGCAGCCGGACAGTCTCCTACGAGCAGTACTTC.

This chain links TRBV7-2 with TRBJ2-5, with D unresolved. This CDR3 is built from 14 residues. CDR1 and CDR2 (germline): SGHTA, FQGNSA. The V gene lost 2 bases and the J gene lost 4 bases, with 11 bases spanning the gap. The CDR3 nucleotides are TGTGCCAGCAGCTTAAAACATTCAGGAGAGACCCAGTACTTC. Translation: CASSLKHSGETQYF.

Only a few counts were recorded for this clonotype. This chain joins TRBV24-1 and TRBJ2-1; D call uncertain. Germline V gene sequence: CDR1 KGHDR, CDR2 SFDVKD. This CDR3 comprises 12 residues. This CDR3 reads CGSSPTYNEQFF. The CDR3 DNA is TGTGGTAGCAGTCCTACTTACAATGAGCAGTTCTTC.

This clonotype occurred a few times. The V gene is TRBV20-1, the J gene TRBJ2-1, with D perhaps matching TRBD1 (6 bases). The CDR3 spans 15 residues. The V end lost 6 bases, the J end lost 3 bases, and 18 bases lay between the germline ends. Germline V gives CDR1 DFQATT, CDR2 SNEGSKA (reference sequence). CDR3 sequence: CSAGHRAPFYNEQFF. The CDR3 DNA is TGCAGTGCGGGGCACAGGGCACCTTTCTACAATGAGCAGTTCTTC.

The V and J genes are TRBV28 and TRBJ1-1; D uncertain. The CDR3 spans 12 residues. Per germline, CDR1 MDHEN and CDR2 SYDVKM. V lost 1 base, J lost 9 bases, and 9 bases lay in between. The DNA of the CDR3 is TGTGCCAGCAGTTTATCGGCACTCAAAGCTTTCTTT. It codes for CASSLSALKAFF.

This sequence joins TRBV2 and TRBJ1-2, with D maybe TRBD1 (6 bases). The V and J ends lost 8 bases and 2 bases respectively, with 15 bases between them. The CDR3 length is 14 residues. In germline, CDR1 is SNHLY, CDR2 FYNNEI. The CDR3 loop is CASESRGGNYGYTF. DNA for the CDR3: TGTGCCAGCGAATCTCGGGGGGGCAACTATGGCTACACCTTC.

The genes are TRBV29-1 and TRBJ1-1; maybe TRBD1 (6 bases). V was clipped by 5 bases and J by 3 bases, with 19 bases between them. Germline-derived CDR1 and CDR2 are SQVTM and ANQGSEA. The CDR3 loop spans 15 amino acids. The CDR3 DNA sequence: TGCAGCGTTCTAGGGGGATCCCTACGCTACACTGAAGCTTTCTTT. Protein sequence: CSVLGGSLRYTEAFF.

This clonotype was counted only a few times. V and J are TRBV20-1 and TRBJ2-3, with D uncertain. Trimming removed 1 base from V and 0 bases from J, with 5 bases in between. This CDR3 is built from 13 residues. Germline V lookup: CDR1 DFQATT, CDR2 SNEGSKA (reference sequence). In DNA, the CDR3 is TGCAGTGCTAGAGTGGACAGCACAGATACGCAGTATTTT. It codes for CSARVDSTDTQYF.

The chain uses TRBV6-1 and TRBJ1-3; 9 bases agree with TRBD1. This CDR3 contains 14 residues. The germline V gene encodes CDR1 MNHNS and CDR2 SASEGT. V gave up 6 bases and J gave up 5 bases; unmatched junction bases: 5. The CDR3 bases are TGTGCCAGCAGGGACAGGGGTTCGAGAAACACCATATATTTT. Encoded protein: CASRDRGSRNTIYF.

The gene calls are TRBV4-2 and TRBJ1-2; D not certain. Between the trimmed V and J ends, which lost 0 bases and 4 bases, there was a span of 6 bases. Germline lookup yields CDR1 LGHNA and CDR2 YNFKEQ. This CDR3 has 13 amino acids. CDR3 sequence (DNA): TGTGCCAGCAGCCAAGATTTTACCTATGGCTACACCTTC. Protein sequence: CASSQDFTYGYTF.

V is TRBV12-3 or TRBV12-4 and J is TRBJ1-1, with D maybe TRBD1 (5 bases). V was cut by 6 bases and J by 4 bases, with 18 bases left in between. This CDR3 is 15 amino acids long. CDR3 in amino acids: CASSSTSTGRTEAFF. The CDR3 DNA reads as TGTGCCAGCAGCTCCACTAGTACGGGGCGCACTGAAGCTTTCTTT.